The T cell receptor (beta chain) described here comes from a study of early T cells in non-severe SARS-CoV-2 infection. As for the study in general: Whole-blood bulk RNA, unsorted, was sequenced, and chains were unpaired.

The CDR3 runs 16 residues. CDR1 SGHAT and CDR2 FQNNGV come from the germline V gene. V shed 5 bases and J shed 2 bases, with 17 bases lying between them. The TCR library protocol attached unique molecular identifiers to the individual cDNA molecules. TCRdb used MiXCR to reprocess the 5' RACE reads, holding one entry per CDR3 protein. This table holds 25,000 to 35,000 distinct CDR3 sequences, 5.8% found once. The sequence was obtained from an adult who was a healthcare worker with PCR-confirmed SARS-CoV-2 infection or an uninfected control (not recorded which). V and J are TRBV11-2 and TRBJ2-3, with a weak D call TRBD2 (7 bases). The source material was whole blood. CDR3 DNA sequence: TGTGCCAGCAGCCCATTGAGGGGGGGCCCCACAGATACGCAGTATTTT. Translation: CASSPLRGGPTDTQYF.